This T cell receptor (beta chain) was profiled in a study of identical twins. TCRdb reanalysed the 5' RACE reads using MiXCR and keeps one entry per CDR3 protein. Here the sample spans more than 400,000 distinct CDR3 sequences, approximately 14% being singletons. This clonotype has just a few counts. No antigen is known for it. CDR3 length: 14 residues. CDR1 MDHEN and CDR2 SYDVKM come from the germline V gene. J lost 8 bases, V lost 5 bases, and 8 bases had no gene match. Study-wide results and caveats: When twins shared out-of-frame alpha sequences, those sequences had excess low generation probability.

In every case, the donor was a healthy Caucasian. The same sample was also used in a study of yellow fever vaccine responses in identical twins.

Sequencing was performed on CD4+ T cells sorted from blood. This receptor was identified in a woman under 30 in good health. The rearrangement uses TRBV28 and TRBJ2-1; 8 nucleotides agree with TRBD2. The CDR3 protein is CASSSGLAFHEQFF. CDR3 bases: TGTGCCAGCAGTAGCGGACTAGCATTCCATGAGCAGTTCTTC.